This TCR beta chain was documented in a study of post-analysis software for immune sequencing data. The CDR3 is 15 amino acids. V lost 4 bases, J lost 0 bases, and 11 bases lay in between. Germline CDR1 reads SGHDT; CDR2 reads YYEEEE. Comment on this clonotype: The antigen remains unidentified.

TCR beta cDNA libraries had unique molecular identifiers. TCRdb re-analysed the PCR reads in MiXCR, keeping a single row per CDR3 protein. The sample contains roughly 410,000 distinct CDR3 sequences, roughly 35% of which appear only once. General study findings and limits: In patients, about 5 TRBV segments were more frequent than in controls, with TRBV5-6, TRBV5-1 and TRBV20-1 among them.

Material: blood. The TCR was taken from a girl aged 5-17 years with multiple sclerosis. The chain has TRBV5-6 and TRBJ2-1; D is possibly TRBD1 (6 bases). For the CDR3, the DNA is TGTGCCAGCAGCGCGGACAGCAGCTCCTACAATGAGCAGTTCTTC. It specifies CASSADSSSYNEQFF.